This T cell receptor (beta chain) was identified during a study of blood T cell repertoires in COVID-19. Study details: PBMCs, B-cell-depleted T cells, or T cells provided the cDNA or gDNA that made up the material.

The CDR3 is 13 amino acids. Germline V CDR1 and CDR2: MDHEN, SYDVKM. V was clipped by 7 bases and J by 4 bases, with 13 bases between them. In the original workflow: Reference gene primer amplification gave estimated nucleated cell counts. Method: immunoSEQ multiplex PCR; TCRdb's copy keeps in-frame clones and lacks some. From that table come the V and J calls and clone size; the DNA was used to work out D and trimming. Of 90,000 to 130,000 clones detected, about three quarters appear once; the ten largest clones hold approximately 16%. The sequence was collected from a woman older than 75 with active or convalescent COVID-19. Sequenced material: peripheral blood. This chain connects TRBV28 to TRBJ1-1; possible D gene TRBD1, 5 bases. The CDR3 reads CASTPWGGTEAFF. The CDR3 region has the DNA TGTGCCAGCACCCCTTGGGGGGGCACTGAAGCTTTCTTT.